Below, 18 T cell receptor beta chains from the same sample are listed, as sequenced in a study of blood T cell repertoires in COVID-19 (TCRdb year 2020). Library prep was done by the immunoSEQ multiplex PCR assay. This is the immuneACCESS table as TCRdb keeps it, with only in-frame sequences that have V and J called. A part of the clones is gone; compared with another copy, unresolved V genes explain less than half, and the rest is unexplained. A total of 150,000 to 200,000 clones appear in this sample, more than 65% of them only once. Roughly 17% of the sample belongs to the ten largest clones. The sample comprised PBMCs or T cells enriched from blood (not recorded which). Receptors were obtained from a woman aged 45-59 years with acute COVID-19.

The chain is built from TRBV6-5 and TRBJ1-2; 7 bases are shared with TRBD1. V dropped 0 bases and J dropped 0; count of bases not matched to a gene: 4. The germline gives CDR1 MNHEY, CDR2 SVGAGI. The CDR3 sequence is 16 residues long. DNA of the CDR3: TGTGCCAGCAGTTACTCGCCGGGACAGTCTAACTATGGCTACACCTTC. Its translation: CASSYSPGQSNYGYTF.

The chain links TRBV5-5 to TRBJ2-5; 11 bases map to TRBD2. Germline trimming cut 0 bases from V and 2 bases from J; bases unmatched to any gene: 6. This CDR3 is built from 17 residues. Per germline, CDR1 SGHKS and CDR2 YYEKEE (reference sequence). The chain's CDR3 is CASSLVATSGAQETQYF. The CDR3 DNA sequence: TGTGCCAGCAGCTTGGTAGCGACTAGCGGGGCTCAAGAGACCCAGTACTTC. The variable domain in full, completed from reference TRBV5-5 and TRBJ2-5, reads DAGVTQSPTHLIKTRGQQVTLRCSPISGHKSVSWYQQVLGQGPQFIFQYYEKEERGRGNFPDRFSARQFPNYSSELNVNALLLGDSALYLCASSLVATSGAQETQYFGPGTRLLVL.

V gene TRBV6-5 combines with J gene TRBJ2-1; 7 nucleotides line up with TRBD2. The V gene's germline CDR1 is MNHEY and CDR2 SVGAGI. Trimming at V came to 6 bases and at J to 1 base, leaving 3 bases not matched to a gene. The CDR3 contains 14 residues. The CDR3 DNA sequence: TGTGCCAGCAGCAGCGGGGTTTCCTACAATGAGCAGTTCTTC. It specifies CASSSGVSYNEQFF.

To note about this clone: Other DNA sequences in this sample translate to the same CDR3. The rearrangement joins TRBV7-2 to TRBJ1-2; TRBD1 is a possible D gene (6 bases). The V and J ends lost 5 bases and 2 bases respectively, with 9 bases between them. The CDR3 contains 13 residues. CDR1 is SGHTA and CDR2 is FQGNSA in the germline V gene. DNA of the CDR3: TGTGCCAGCAGCCGCGACAGGAACTATGGCTACACCTTC. This encodes CASSRDRNYGYTF. The full variable domain, completed using reference TRBV7-2 and TRBJ1-2, is GAGVSQSPSNKVTEKGKDVELRCDPISGHTALYWYRQSLGQGLEFLIYFQGNSAPDKSGLPSDRFSAERTGGSVSTLTIQRTQQEDSAVYLCASSRDRNYGYTFGSGTRLTVV.

The sample holds a few counts of this clone. The V and J genes are TRBV19 and TRBJ2-7; 8 bases match TRBD1. With V trimmed by 6 bases and J by 3 bases, 4 bases remained unmatched. The CDR3 covers 13 residues. The V gene's germline CDR1 is LNHDA and CDR2 SQIVND (reference sequence). CDR3 DNA sequence: TGTGCCAGTAGCAGGGGGCGCGGCTACGAGCAGTACGTC. This encodes CASSRGRGYEQYV.

The chain is built from TRBV19 and TRBJ1-1; D is unresolved. CDR3 length: 13 residues. V gave up 8 bases and J gave up 0 bases, with 10 bases separating them. Germline CDR1 reads LNHDA; CDR2 reads SQIVND (reference sequence). The CDR3 DNA reads as TGTGCCAGTGCGCGGATCATGAACACTGAAGCTTTCTTT. This encodes CASARIMNTEAFF.

This clone was recorded a few times. The chain is built from TRBV5-4 and TRBJ2-4, with D perhaps matching TRBD1 (7 bases). The CDR3 runs 14 residues. V was trimmed by 5 bases and J by 1 base, leaving 10 bases between them. In germline, CDR1 is SGHNT, CDR2 YYREEE (reference sequence). CDR3 in DNA: TGTGCCAGCAGTCCAGGGGGGGCCAAAAACATTCAGTACTTC. This sequence encodes CASSPGGAKNIQYF.

A few counts support this clone. This chain connects TRBV7-9 to TRBJ1-3; D gene uncertain. This CDR3 has 14 amino acids. CDR1 and CDR2 (germline): SEHNR, FQNEAQ (reference sequence). CDR3 loop: CDLNPWPLWNTIYF. For the CDR3, the DNA is TGTGACCTCAATCCCTGGCCCCTCTGGAACACCATATATTTT.

The chain joins TRBV3-1 (or the pseudogene TRBV3-2) to TRBJ1-3; 10 bases match TRBD1. This CDR3 has 19 residues. Trimming at V came to 1 base and at J to 0 bases, leaving 9 bases not matched to a gene. From germline, CDR1 is LGHDT and CDR2 YNNKEL (reference sequence). The CDR3 region is CASSQGRLDRGPSGNTIYF. The CDR3 DNA reads TGTGCCAGCAGCCAAGGACGTTTAGACAGGGGGCCCTCTGGAAACACCATATATTTT.

This clone was seen only a few times. The V gene is TRBV7-8, the J gene TRBJ1-3, with 12 bases fitting TRBD1. CDR1 and CDR2 (germline): SGHVS, FQNEAQ. The CDR3 has 17 residues. V dropped 5 bases and J dropped 5; count of bases not matched to a gene: 10. The CDR3 loop is CASSAPGQGATRNTIYF. DNA for the CDR3: TGTGCCAGCAGCGCACCGGGACAGGGGGCGACGAGAAACACCATATATTTT.

This clone was found once. The chain joins TRBV7-8 to TRBJ2-1; D not certain. The CDR3 has 14 amino acids. CDR1 and CDR2 from the germline V gene are SGHVS and FQNEAQ. With 1 base removed from V and 2 bases from J, the gap between germline ends came to 6 bases. Written as DNA, the CDR3 is TGTGCCAGCAGCTTAGACAGTCCCTACAATGAGCAGTTCTTC. The encoded protein is CASSLDSPYNEQFF.

V gene TRBV11-2 combines with J gene TRBJ2-5; D is perhaps TRBD1 (7 bases). Germline V lookup: CDR1 SGHAT, CDR2 FQNNGV. Trimming cost V 5 bases and J 5 bases, with 18 bases left between them. This CDR3 region has 15 residues. In DNA, the CDR3 is TGTGCCAGCAGCCCCATGGAGGGGGCCTGGGAGACCCAGTACTTC. This sequence encodes CASSPMEGAWETQYF.

This chain joins TRBV7-8 and TRBJ2-5; D is ambiguous. V lost 1 base, J lost 4 bases, and 10 bases lay in between. The CDR3 is 14 amino acids. CDR1 SGHVS and CDR2 FQNEAQ come from the germline V gene. The CDR3 loop is CASSLDTGRETQYF. CDR3 bases: TGTGCCAGCAGCTTAGATACGGGTCGAGAGACCCAGTACTTC.

This chain joins TRBV5-6 and TRBJ2-5; tentatively, D is TRBD1 (5 bases). CDR3 length: 16 residues. Trimming took 0 bases from V and 4 from J, leaving 16 bases between them. Germline-derived CDR1 and CDR2 are SGHDT and YYEEEE. CDR3 nucleotide sequence: TGTGCCAGCAGCTTGGAGGCCCAGACAGTTATAGAGACCCAGTACTTC. Its protein product is CASSLEAQTVIETQYF.

A single count supports this clone. V and J are TRBV29-1 and TRBJ2-5, with D tentatively TRBD1 (6 bases). Deletions cut 5 bases from V and 0 bases from J, with 16 bases between. The CDR3 sequence is 15 residues long. In germline, CDR1 is SQVTM, CDR2 ANQGSEA. The CDR3 protein is CSVLKTGLNQETQYF. The CDR3 DNA sequence: TGCAGCGTTCTGAAGACAGGATTAAACCAAGAGACCCAGTACTTC. The full variable domain, completed using reference TRBV29-1 and TRBJ2-5, is SAVISQKPSRDICQRGTSLTIQCQVDSQVTMMFWYRQQPGQSLTLIATANQGSEATYESGFVIDKFPISRPNLTFSTLTVSNMSPEDSSIYLCSVLKTGLNQETQYFGPGTRLLVL.

The J gene is TRBJ1-5, the V gene TRBV28; D might be TRBD1 (5 bases). The CDR3 contains 13 residues. The ends were cut back, 8 bases at V and 3 bases at J, with 11 bases in the middle. Germline V gene data show CDR1 as MDHEN and CDR2 as SYDVKM. This CDR3 reads CASQTGYNQPQHF. CDR3 coding DNA: TGTGCCAGCCAAACAGGTTACAATCAGCCCCAGCATTTT.

The gene calls are TRBV24-1 and TRBJ2-6; tentatively, D is TRBD2 (5 bases). Looked up from germline, CDR1 is KGHDR and CDR2 is SFDVKD. The CDR3 consists of 16 residues. V shed 5 bases and J shed 1 base, with 11 bases lying between them. CDR3 residues: CATSAPGGSGANVLTF. As DNA, the CDR3 is TGTGCCACCAGTGCACCTGGCGGGTCTGGGGCCAACGTCCTGACTTTC.

The gene calls are TRBV6-5 and TRBJ2-7, with D unclear. The CDR3 is made up of 12 amino acids. V lost 6 bases to trimming and J lost 0 bases, with 6 bases between them. The germline gives CDR1 MNHEY, CDR2 SVGAGI. CDR3: CASSSVSYEQYV. The CDR3 nucleotides read TGTGCCAGCAGCTCAGTCTCCTACGAGCAGTACGTC.